This is a list of T cell receptor beta chains from one sample in a study of T-cell reconstitution after alpha-beta-depleted transplantation in children. In TCRdb, the PCR reads were re-called with MiXCR into one record per CDR3 protein. The table has about 400,000 distinct CDR3 sequences, over 20% seen once. The sequencing here drew on PBMCs from the stem cell graft donor, taken from the stem cell graft. These receptors all come from a human donor who donated a stem cell graft to a child with acute myeloid leukemia. The CDR3 runs from the conserved cysteine through the conserved F or W. D genes are given only for firm matches. Clone sizes are given selectively: once, few, many, or a class where the clone is expanded.

>TRBD2|TRBJ2-2|many|TRBV7-7
TGTGCCAGCAGCCCTCTAGCGGGAGTAACCGGGGAGCTGTTTTTT
CASSPLAGVTGELFF
>.|TRBJ1-6|.|TRBV20-1
TGCAGTGCTAGAGCGACCGGGACTGCTAATTCACCCCTCCACTTT
CSARATGTANSPLHF
>TRBD2|TRBJ2-1|many|TRBV11-3
TGTGCCAGCAGCTCACGGGAGGGCCAATACAATGAGCAGTTCTTC
CASSSREGQYNEQFF
>.|TRBJ2-1|few|TRBV28
TGTGCCAGCAGTTTAACGGTGGCCTACAATGAGCAGTTCTTC
CASSLTVAYNEQFF
>TRBD2|TRBJ2-1|few|TRBV4-3
TGCGCCAGCAGCCAAGTGTCGGGAGGGGAAAATGAGCAGTTCTTC
CASSQVSGGENEQFF
>TRBD1|TRBJ2-5|.|TRBV29-1
TGCAGCGGTCTGACAGGGGGCGGGGAGACCCAGTACTTC
CSGLTGGGETQYF
>.|TRBJ2-6|.|TRBV6-5
TGTGCCAGCAGTTTCAATGGGGCCAACGTCCTGACTTTC
CASSFNGANVLTF
>.|TRBJ2-1|.|TRBV5-5
TGTGCCAGCAGCTTGGTTAGAGCGGATGACAATGAGCAGTTCTTC
CASSLVRADDNEQFF
>TRBD2|TRBJ2-3|many|TRBV29-1
TGCAGCCTTGAGGGCGGGAGAAGCGTGGATACGCAGTATTTT
CSLEGGRSVDTQYF
>.|TRBJ2-7|many|TRBV20-1
TGCAGTGCCCGGGGACTCCGAGACGAGCAGTACTTC
CSARGLRDEQYF
>.|TRBJ2-2|many|TRBV27
TGTGCCAGCAGTTTAAGCAGGGTGGGATCCGGGGAGCTGTTTTTT
CASSLSRVGSGELFF
>TRBD1|TRBJ1-1|many|TRBV29-1
TGCAGCGTTGCGGGACAGGGAGTAGCTTTCTTT
CSVAGQGVAFF
>.|TRBJ1-4|.|TRBV12-3/TRBV12-4
TGTGCCAGTTCTCTCCGGGACGGATATAATGAAAAACTGTTTTTT
CASSLRDGYNEKLFF
>.|TRBJ2-7|few|TRBV12-3/TRBV12-4
TGTGCCAGCAGTTTCGGGGATTCTAGCTCCTACGAGCAGTACTTC
CASSFGDSSSYEQYF
>.|TRBJ2-7|few|TRBV27
TGTGCCAGCAAAACTACAGGACACCCCACCTACGAGCAGTACTTC
CASKTTGHPTYEQYF
>TRBD1|TRBJ2-2|.|TRBV12-3/TRBV12-4
TGTGCCAGCAGTTCCCGGACAGGGACCGGGGAGCTGTTTTTT
CASSSRTGTGELFF
>.|TRBJ2-7|many|TRBV6-1
TGTGCCAGCAGTGTCCTAGCCTCCTCCTACGAGCAGTACTTC
CASSVLASSYEQYF
>TRBD2|TRBJ2-7|.|TRBV10-3
TGTGCCATCAGTGAGACCCCCGGGACTAGCGGCTACGAGCAGTACTTC
CAISETPGTSGYEQYF
>.|TRBJ2-1|few|TRBV20-1
TGCAGTGCCATCGCCCGGGTTAGAGACAATGAGCAGTTCTTC
CSAIARVRDNEQFF
>.|TRBJ2-1|many|TRBV20-1
TGCAGTGCCCTGACAGGATTCAACGAGCAGTTCTTC
CSALTGFNEQFF
>.|TRBJ2-7|few|TRBV21-1
TGTGCCAGCAGCAAGAGAGGACAGGGGGGGACCTACGAGCAGTACTTC
CASSKRGQGGTYEQYF
>.|TRBJ2-2|.|TRBV6-6
TGTGCCAGCAGACACAGGGATACCGGGGAGCTGTTTTTT
CASRHRDTGELFF
>TRBD2|TRBJ2-1|.|TRBV9
TGTGCCAGCACCCTAAAAGCGGGAGGAGGGTACAATGAGCAGTTCTTC
CASTLKAGGGYNEQFF
>TRBD2|TRBJ2-1|many|TRBV20-1
TGCAGTGCTAGAGATACAGCGGGAGATGAGCAGTTCTTC
CSARDTAGDEQFF
>.|TRBJ2-2|.|TRBV7-8
TGTGCCAGCAGCTTATGGTCGGCGAACACCGGGGAGCTGTTTTTT
CASSLWSANTGELFF
>.|TRBJ2-1|many|TRBV24-1
TGTGCCACCAGTGATTCTTCTGTGAATGAGCAGTTCTTC
CATSDSSVNEQFF
>.|TRBJ2-1|.|TRBV20-1
TGCAGTGCTAGGTTGCAGGACGGCCACAATGAGCAGTTCTTC
CSARLQDGHNEQFF
>TRBD1|TRBJ1-5|few|TRBV12-3/TRBV12-4
TGTGCCAGCAGCTTAGGATCAGGGGGCGGAGAGCCCCAGCATTTT
CASSLGSGGGEPQHF
>TRBD1|TRBJ2-7|many|TRBV20-1
TGCAGTGCTGGCGGGACAGGGGGCTACGAGCAGTACTTC
CSAGGTGGYEQYF
>TRBD2|TRBJ2-7|few|TRBV29-1
TGCAGCGTCGCCGGGACTAGCGGGAGTTCCCACGAGCAGTACTTC
CSVAGTSGSSHEQYF
>.|TRBJ2-1|.|TRBV3-1
TGTGCCAGCAGCCGGGGGGTCTTGTTTTCGGGGGAGCAGTTCTTC
CASSRGVLFSGEQFF
>TRBD2|TRBJ2-3|.|TRBV4-3
TGCGCCAGCAGCCAAGGATTGAAGGGGAGGGCAAGGGATACGCAGTATTTT
CASSQGLKGRARDTQYF
>.|TRBJ2-5|.|TRBV5-1
TGCGCCAGCGCGGGTGGAGGTACGGAGACCCAGTACTTC
CASAGGGTETQYF
>.|TRBJ2-7|few|TRBV9
TGTGCCAGCAGCGTAGTTGTTGACGGGACCTACGAGCAGTACTTC
CASSVVVDGTYEQYF
>.|TRBJ2-7|.|TRBV5-6
TGTGCCAGCAGTTGGCGGGCCCCAGGTGGCAGAGAGCAGTACTTC
CASSWRAPGGREQYF
>.|TRBJ2-7|.|TRBV18
TGTGCCAGCTCACCATCGACAGGCGACTACGAGCAGTACTTC
CASSPSTGDYEQYF
>.|TRBJ1-3|.|TRBV5-6
TGTGCCAGCAGACTCCAGGGGTATGGAAACACCATATATTTT
CASRLQGYGNTIYF
>TRBD1|TRBJ2-1|.|TRBV15
TGTGCCACCAGCAGAGGACAGGGGGGCTACAATGAGCAGTTCTTC
CATSRGQGGYNEQFF
>.|TRBJ2-2|many|TRBV11-2
TGTGCCAGCAGCTTTTCAATAGGCAACACCGGGGAGCTGTTTTTT
CASSFSIGNTGELFF
>TRBD2|TRBJ2-7|many|TRBV29-1
TGCAGCGTGGCCCCAGAGACTAGCGGGCTCCACGAGCAGTACTTC
CSVAPETSGLHEQYF
>TRBD1|TRBJ1-3|.|TRBV4-1
TGCGCCAGCAGCCAAATGACAGGGGTAGGAAACACCATATATTTT
CASSQMTGVGNTIYF
>TRBD2|TRBJ2-5|.|TRBV5-4
TGTGCCAGCAGCTTGTGGGCTAGCGGGGCACAAGAGACCCAGTACTTC
CASSLWASGAQETQYF
>TRBD2|TRBJ2-1|many|TRBV6-5
TGTGCCAGCAGCACGACTAGCATAGGGCAGAATGAGCAGTTCTTC
CASSTTSIGQNEQFF
>.|TRBJ2-3|few|TRBV7-8
TGTGCCAGCAGCCCAACCCGGGTTTCAACAGATACGCAGTATTTT
CASSPTRVSTDTQYF
>.|TRBJ2-5|few|TRBV12-3/TRBV12-4
TGTGCCAGCAGTTTTGTCATTTTGGGGGGTCAAGAGACCCAGTACTTC
CASSFVILGGQETQYF
>.|TRBJ2-7|many|TRBV12-3/TRBV12-4
TGTGCCAGCACCACTCGGACGTTAGGGGAGCAGTACTTC
CASTTRTLGEQYF
>.|TRBJ2-1|.|TRBV5-1
TGCGCCAGCAGAAGAGCGGATTCCTACAATGAGCAGTTCTTC
CASRRADSYNEQFF
>TRBD2|TRBJ2-5|.|TRBV28
TGTGCCAGCAGTCCCCTAGCGGGAGTACGGGAGACCCAGTACTTC
CASSPLAGVRETQYF
>TRBD2|TRBJ2-1|.|TRBV20-1
TGCAGTGCCTGGATAGCGGGAGGCTCTCTTAATGAGCAGTTCTTC
CSAWIAGGSLNEQFF
>TRBD2|TRBJ2-1|.|TRBV20-1
TGCAGTGCTAGATCGGGCACACTAGCGGTGAATGAGCAGTTCTTC
CSARSGTLAVNEQFF
>TRBD2|TRBJ2-5|many|TRBV20-1
TGCAGTGCTAGATCCGGACTAGCCCTTAGCCAAGAGACCCAGTACTTC
CSARSGLALSQETQYF
>.|TRBJ2-1|few|TRBV27
TGTGCCAGCAGTTTATGGGGAGCCCTATCCGGCAATGAGCAGTTCTTC
CASSLWGALSGNEQFF
>.|TRBJ2-1|many|TRBV5-1
TGCGCCAGCAGCTTGGTTGGGGGAGGATACAATGAGCAGTTCTTC
CASSLVGGGYNEQFF
>TRBD1|TRBJ1-6|.|TRBV20-1
TGCAGTGCTAGAACAGGGGAGGTTTCACCCCTCCACTTT
CSARTGEVSPLHF
>TRBD1|TRBJ1-1|few|TRBV12-3/TRBV12-4
TGTGCCAGCAGTTCAACAGGGGTCACTGAAGCTTTCTTT
CASSSTGVTEAFF